Shown below are 3 T cell receptor beta chains from a single sample sequenced in a study of spatial heterogeneity in lung cancer. The time point is: sample taken at primary tumor resection. Antigens for these TCRs are unknown. TCRdb called the 5' RACE reads again in MiXCR, with one record for every CDR3 protein. Of over 10,000 distinct CDR3 sequences in the sample, more than 3.5% were seen once. Points from the study as a whole: Counts of expanded intratumoral alpha and beta TCRs tracked tumor mutation counts.

The specimen comprised lung tumor tissue, sampled at surgery. These receptors were collected from a male donor with early-stage non-small cell lung cancer.

The gene calls are TRBV20-1 and TRBJ1-2, with 11 bases that match TRBD1. The germline CDR1 and CDR2 sequences are DFQATT and SNEGSKA (reference sequence). The CDR3 sequence is 16 residues long. V shed 1 base, J shed 7 bases, and the junction held 11 bases outside the gene matches. CDR3 residues: CSARGIVGQGASGYTF. For the CDR3, the DNA is TGCAGTGCTAGAGGAATTGTAGGACAGGGGGCGAGTGGCTACACCTTC.

This clonotype appeared many times. This sequence joins TRBV10-3 and TRBJ2-3; a possible D gene is TRBD1 (6 bases). Germline CDR1 ENHRY, CDR2 SYGVKD. The CDR3 is 17 amino acids. Trimming took off 8 bases at V and 0 bases at J, with 21 bases between the two ends. The CDR3, as DNA: TGTGCCATCCAACCATTTTTGGGGGCACGTAGCACAGATACGCAGTATTTT. Protein sequence: CAIQPFLGARSTDTQYF.

In its sample, this clonotype was seen many times. The chain recombines TRBV2 with TRBJ1-5, with D possibly TRBD1 on 5 matching bases. Per germline, CDR1 SNHLY and CDR2 FYNNEI. The CDR3 runs 15 residues. With 7 bases removed from V and 1 base from J, the gap between germline ends came to 14 bases. In DNA form, the CDR3 reads TGTGCCAGCAACACCGGGGGAAGGAGCAATCAGCCCCAGCATTTT. It is translated as CASNTGGRSNQPQHF.